Described below is a single T cell receptor beta chain sequence and its context. The data stem from a study of blood T cell repertoires in COVID-19. Study-wide context: Samples of COVID-19 (acute and convalescent) were obtained from the United States, Italy and Spain.

Germline V gives CDR1 MDHEN, CDR2 SYDVKM. Losses at the gene ends were 6 bases for V and 3 bases for J; bases not matched to a gene: 8. The CDR3 loop spans 17 amino acids. Adults between about 18 and 95 years of age took part from approximately 24 US areas. Participant-reported clinical history was the basis for cohort assignment. Generated by immunoSEQ multiplex PCR, the TCRdb table keeps only in-frame clones and is missing some. The sample includes around 220,000 clones, roughly 88% of them seen just once. This TCR came from a woman aged 45-60 years with acute COVID-19. The genes are TRBV28 and TRBJ2-6; 10 positions agree with TRBD1. The sample taken for sequencing was PBMCs or T cells enriched from blood (not recorded which). CDR3 region: CASRQGQGKGGANVLTF. CDR3 DNA sequence: TGTGCCAGCAGACAGGGACAGGGGAAGGGTGGGGCCAACGTCCTGACTTTC.